This TCR beta chain is from a study of radiotherapy plus CTLA-4 blockade in lung cancer. Study background: For roughly 19% of patients, objective responses occurred, and about 30% had disease control. General study results and limits: The study found tumor-derived TCR clones expanded in blood after radiotherapy plus ipilimumab.

This clone was found once. Its specificity is unknown. The ends were cut back, 8 bases at V and 6 bases at J, with 18 bases in the middle. Germline V gives CDR1 KGHSH, CDR2 LQKENI. This CDR3 comprises 14 residues. Using immunoSEQ multiplex PCR, the repertoire was profiled, and TCRdb retains in-frame clones only, with some absent. The table includes 70,000 to 90,000 clones, around nine tenths detected once. This specimen was peripheral blood, taken from a patient treated with radiotherapy plus ipilimumab. This clonotype was sampled from a human donor with non-small cell lung cancer who had stable disease on radiotherapy plus ipilimumab. This chain links TRBV18 with TRBJ2-3, with D perhaps TRBD2 (6 bases). The CDR3 DNA is TGTGCCAGCCCGGACTACGGCGCGGGGGATACGCAGTATTTT. As protein: CASPDYGAGDTQYF.